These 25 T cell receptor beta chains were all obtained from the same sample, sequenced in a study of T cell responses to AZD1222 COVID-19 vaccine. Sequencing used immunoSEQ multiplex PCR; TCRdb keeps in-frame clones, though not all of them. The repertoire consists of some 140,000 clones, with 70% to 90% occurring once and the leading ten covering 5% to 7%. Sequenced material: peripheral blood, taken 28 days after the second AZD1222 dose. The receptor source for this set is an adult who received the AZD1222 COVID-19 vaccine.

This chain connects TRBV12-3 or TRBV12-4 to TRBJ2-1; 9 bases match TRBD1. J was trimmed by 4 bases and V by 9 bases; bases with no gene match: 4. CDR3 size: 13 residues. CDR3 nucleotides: TGTGCCAGTCGGACAGGGGATTACAATGAGCAGTTCTTC. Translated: CASRTGDYNEQFF.

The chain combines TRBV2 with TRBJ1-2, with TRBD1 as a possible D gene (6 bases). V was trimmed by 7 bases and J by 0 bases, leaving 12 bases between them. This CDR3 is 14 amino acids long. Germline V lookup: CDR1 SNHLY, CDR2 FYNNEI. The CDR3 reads CASTRDTTNYGYTF. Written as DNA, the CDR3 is TGTGCCAGCACTCGGGACACCACTAACTATGGCTACACCTTC.

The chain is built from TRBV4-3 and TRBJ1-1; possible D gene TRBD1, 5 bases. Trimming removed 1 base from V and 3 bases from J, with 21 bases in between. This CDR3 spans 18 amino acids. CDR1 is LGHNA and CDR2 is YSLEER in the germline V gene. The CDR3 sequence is CASSQAWRYLSGDTEAFF. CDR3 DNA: TGCGCCAGCAGCCAAGCCTGGCGCTATTTGTCGGGGGACACTGAAGCTTTCTTT.

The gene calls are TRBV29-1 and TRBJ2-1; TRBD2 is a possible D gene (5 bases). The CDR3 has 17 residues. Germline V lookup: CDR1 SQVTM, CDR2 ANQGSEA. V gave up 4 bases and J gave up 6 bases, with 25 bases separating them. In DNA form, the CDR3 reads TGCAGCGTTGCCCCCCGGCGGACGGGCCCAGGAGGCAATGAGCAGTTCTTC. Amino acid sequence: CSVAPRRTGPGGNEQFF.

The CDR3 DNA reads TGTGCCAGCAGCAGACAGGGGGCGGCAGAGACCCAGTACTTC. Its translation: CASSRQGAAETQYF. The chain employs TRBV6-5 and TRBJ2-5; 10 bases match TRBD1. The CDR3 is made up of 14 amino acids. V shed 6 bases and J 4 bases; nucleotides not matched to a gene: 5. Germline V gene data show CDR1 as MNHEY and CDR2 as SVGAGI.

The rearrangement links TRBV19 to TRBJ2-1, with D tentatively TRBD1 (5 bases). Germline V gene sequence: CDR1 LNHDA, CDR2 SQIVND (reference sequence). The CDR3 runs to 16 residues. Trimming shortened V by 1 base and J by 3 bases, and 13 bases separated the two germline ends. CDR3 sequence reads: CASSIGTGRGYNEQFF. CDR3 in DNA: TGTGCCAGTAGTATAGGTACAGGTAGGGGCTACAATGAGCAGTTCTTC.

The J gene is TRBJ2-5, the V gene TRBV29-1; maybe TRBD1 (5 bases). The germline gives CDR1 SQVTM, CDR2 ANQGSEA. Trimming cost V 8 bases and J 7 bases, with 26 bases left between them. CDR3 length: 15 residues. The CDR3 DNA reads TGCAGCTCAAATCCCCCGACAGTGGCCGCCGGGACCCAGTACTTC. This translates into CSSNPPTVAAGTQYF.

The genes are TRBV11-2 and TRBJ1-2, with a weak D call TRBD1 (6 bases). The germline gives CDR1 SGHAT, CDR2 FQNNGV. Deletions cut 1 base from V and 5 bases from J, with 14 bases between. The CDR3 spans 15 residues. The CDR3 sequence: CASSLGGQGIYGYTF. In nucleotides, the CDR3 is TGTGCCAGCAGCTTAGGGGGCCAGGGGATTTATGGCTACACCTTC.

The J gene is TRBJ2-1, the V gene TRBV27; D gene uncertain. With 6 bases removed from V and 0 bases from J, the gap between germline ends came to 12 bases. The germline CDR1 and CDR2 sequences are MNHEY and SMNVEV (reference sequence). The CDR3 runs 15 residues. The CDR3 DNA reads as TGTGCCAGCAGCCTGGACGGTAGCTCCTACAATGAGCAGTTCTTC. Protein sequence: CASSLDGSSYNEQFF.

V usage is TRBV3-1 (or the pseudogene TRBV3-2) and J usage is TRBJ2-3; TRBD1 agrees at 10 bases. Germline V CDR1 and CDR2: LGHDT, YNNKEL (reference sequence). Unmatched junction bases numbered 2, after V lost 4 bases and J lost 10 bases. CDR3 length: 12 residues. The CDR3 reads CASSLGQGAQYF. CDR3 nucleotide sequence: TGTGCCAGCAGCCTCGGACAGGGGGCGCAGTATTTT.

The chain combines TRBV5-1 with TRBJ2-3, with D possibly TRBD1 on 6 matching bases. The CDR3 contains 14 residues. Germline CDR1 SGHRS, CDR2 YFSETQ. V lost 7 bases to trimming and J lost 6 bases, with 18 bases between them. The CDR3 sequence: CASSFQGQTDTQYF. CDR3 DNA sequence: TGCGCCAGCTCCTTCCAAGGACAGACGGATACGCAGTATTTT. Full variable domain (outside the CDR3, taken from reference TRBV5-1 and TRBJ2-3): KAGVTQTPRYLIKTRGQQVTLSCSPISGHRSVSWYQQTPGQGLQFLFEYFSETQRNKGNFPGRFSGRQFSNSRSEMNVSTLELGDSALYLCASSFQGQTDTQYFGPGTRLTVL.

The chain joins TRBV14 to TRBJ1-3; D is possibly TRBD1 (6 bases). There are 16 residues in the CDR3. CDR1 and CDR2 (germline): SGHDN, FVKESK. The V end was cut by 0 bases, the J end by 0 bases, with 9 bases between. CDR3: CASSQERDISGNTIYF. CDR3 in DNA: TGTGCCAGCAGCCAAGAAAGGGACATCTCTGGAAACACCATATATTTT.

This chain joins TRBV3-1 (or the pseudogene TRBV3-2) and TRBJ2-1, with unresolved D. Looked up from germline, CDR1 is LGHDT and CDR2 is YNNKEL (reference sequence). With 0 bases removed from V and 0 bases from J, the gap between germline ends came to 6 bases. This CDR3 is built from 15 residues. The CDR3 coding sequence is TGTGCCAGCAGCCAAGAGGCGAGCTCCTACAATGAGCAGTTCTTC. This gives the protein CASSQEASSYNEQFF.

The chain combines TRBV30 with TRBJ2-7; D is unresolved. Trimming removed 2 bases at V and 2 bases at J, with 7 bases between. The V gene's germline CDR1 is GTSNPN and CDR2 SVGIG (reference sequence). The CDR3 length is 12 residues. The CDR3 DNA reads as TGTGCCTGGAGTTCCCACCCCTACGAGCAGTACTTC. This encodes CAWSSHPYEQYF. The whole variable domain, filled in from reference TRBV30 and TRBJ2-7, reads SQTIHQWPATLVQPVGSPLSLECTVEGTSNPNLYWYRQAAGRGLQLLFYSVGIGQISSEVPQNLSASRPQDRQFILSSKKLLLSDSGFYLCAWSSHPYEQYFGPGTRLTVT.

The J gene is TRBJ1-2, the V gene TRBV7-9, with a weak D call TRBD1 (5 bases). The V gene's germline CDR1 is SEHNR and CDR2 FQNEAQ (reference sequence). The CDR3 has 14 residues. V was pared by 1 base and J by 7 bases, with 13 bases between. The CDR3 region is CASSLVPYQGGYTF. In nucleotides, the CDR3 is TGTGCCAGCAGCTTAGTACCCTATCAGGGTGGCTACACCTTC.

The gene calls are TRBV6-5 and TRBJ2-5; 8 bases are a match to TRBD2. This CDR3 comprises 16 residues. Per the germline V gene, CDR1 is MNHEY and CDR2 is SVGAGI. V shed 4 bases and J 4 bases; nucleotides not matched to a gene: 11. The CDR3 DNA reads TGTGCCAGCAGTTTTTCCGGGACTAGAGGAGGAGAGACCCAGTACTTC. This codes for CASSFSGTRGGETQYF.

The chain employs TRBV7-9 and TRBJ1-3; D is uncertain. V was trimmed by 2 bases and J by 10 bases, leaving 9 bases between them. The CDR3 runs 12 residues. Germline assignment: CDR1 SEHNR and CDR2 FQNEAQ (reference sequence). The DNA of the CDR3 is TGTGCCAGCAGCTTAACGGGCCGGACCATATATTTT. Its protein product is CASSLTGRTIYF.

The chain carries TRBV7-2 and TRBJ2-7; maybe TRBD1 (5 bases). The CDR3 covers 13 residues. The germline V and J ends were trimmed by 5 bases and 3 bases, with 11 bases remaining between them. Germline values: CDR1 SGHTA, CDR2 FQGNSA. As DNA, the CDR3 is TGTGCCAGCAGCCTAGGGGTAGGCTACGAGCAGTACTTC. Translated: CASSLGVGYEQYF.

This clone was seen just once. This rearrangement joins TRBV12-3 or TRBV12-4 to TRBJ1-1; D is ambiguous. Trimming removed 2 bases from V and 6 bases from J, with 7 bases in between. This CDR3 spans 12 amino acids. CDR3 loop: CASSLRGPEAFF. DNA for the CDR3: TGTGCCAGCAGTTTAAGAGGCCCTGAAGCTTTCTTT.

The DNA for the CDR3 is TGTGCCAGTAGCGACAGGGAAGAAGCTTTCTTT. Translating it yields CASSDREEAFF. J is TRBJ1-1 and V is TRBV19, with 7 positions matching TRBD1. Per the germline V gene, CDR1 is LNHDA and CDR2 is SQIVND (reference sequence). The CDR3 totals 11 residues. The V segment lost 6 bases and the J segment 8 bases; nucleotides outside the gene matches: 3.

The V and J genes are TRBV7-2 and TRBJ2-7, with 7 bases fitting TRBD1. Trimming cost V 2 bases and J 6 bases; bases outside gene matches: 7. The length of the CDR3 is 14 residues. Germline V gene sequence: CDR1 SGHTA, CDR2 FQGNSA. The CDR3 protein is CASSLRQGRSEQYF. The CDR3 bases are TGTGCCAGCAGCTTACGACAGGGAAGAAGCGAGCAGTACTTC.

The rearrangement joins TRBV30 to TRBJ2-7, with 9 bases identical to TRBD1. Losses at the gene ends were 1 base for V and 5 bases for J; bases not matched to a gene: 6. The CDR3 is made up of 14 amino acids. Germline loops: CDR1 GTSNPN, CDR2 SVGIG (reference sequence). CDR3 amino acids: CAWSAGTGNDEQYF. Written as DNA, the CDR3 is TGTGCCTGGAGTGCCGGGACAGGGAACGACGAGCAGTACTTC.

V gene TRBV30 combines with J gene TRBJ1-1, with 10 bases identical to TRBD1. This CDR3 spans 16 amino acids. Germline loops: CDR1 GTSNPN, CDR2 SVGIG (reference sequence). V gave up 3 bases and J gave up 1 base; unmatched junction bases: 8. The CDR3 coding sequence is TGTGCCTGGAGAGTTAGACAGGGGGCGTCGAACACTGAAGCTTTCTTT. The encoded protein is CAWRVRQGASNTEAFF.

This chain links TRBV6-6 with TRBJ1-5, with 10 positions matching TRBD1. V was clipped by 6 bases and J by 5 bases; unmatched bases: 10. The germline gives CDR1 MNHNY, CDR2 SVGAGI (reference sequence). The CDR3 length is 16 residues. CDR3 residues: CASRALGTGVYQPQHF. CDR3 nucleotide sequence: TGTGCCAGCAGGGCCTTAGGGACAGGGGTGTATCAGCCCCAGCATTTT.

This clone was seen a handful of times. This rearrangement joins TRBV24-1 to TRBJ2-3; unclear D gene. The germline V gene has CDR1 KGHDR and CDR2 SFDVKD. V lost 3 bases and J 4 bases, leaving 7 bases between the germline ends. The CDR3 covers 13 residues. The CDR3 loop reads CATSDERSDTQYF. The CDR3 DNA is TGTGCCACCAGTGATGAAAGGTCAGATACGCAGTATTTT.